The rows below give T cell receptor beta chains drawn from one sample of a study of blood T cell repertoires in COVID-19. Method: immunoSEQ multiplex PCR; TCRdb's copy keeps in-frame clones and lacks some. The table has some 330,000 clones, around 86% seen once. Sequenced: PBMCs or T cells enriched from blood (not recorded which). These receptor sequences come from a woman between 45 and 65 years old who had recovered from COVID-19. CDR3s include the opening cysteine and the closing phenylalanine or tryptophan. Fields, in order: clone size, D gene, V gene, J gene, CDR3 protein, CDR3 DNA. The D gene is left open where the match is weak. Expanded clones get a size class; other rows say once, few or many, or leave the size out.

>-|-|TRBV12-3/TRBV12-4|TRBJ1-6
CASSSLFGSPLHF
TGTGCCAGCAGTTCATTATTTGGCTCACCCCTCCACTTT
>few|-|TRBV5-1|TRBJ1-3
CASSLAGNGNTIYF
TGCGCCAGCAGCTTGGCAGGGAATGGAAACACCATATATTTT
>-|-|TRBV7-2|TRBJ1-2
CASSLAFQGSGYTF
TGTGCCAGCAGCTTAGCGTTTCAGGGGAGTGGCTACACCTTC
>-|-|TRBV11-2|TRBJ1-4
CASSTTPDRVEKLFF
TGTGCCAGCAGCACGACCCCTGACCGGGTCGAAAAACTGTTTTTT
>-|TRBD1|TRBV7-6|TRBJ1-2
CASSLAGQGAYGYTF
TGTGCCAGCAGCTTAGCGGGACAGGGGGCCTACGGCTACACCTTC
>-|-|TRBV15|TRBJ2-3
CATNKGLTDTQYF
TGTGCCACCAACAAAGGACTCACAGATACGCAGTATTTT
>few|-|TRBV27|TRBJ1-6
CASSLGQGNSPLHF
TGTGCCAGCAGTTTGGGGCAGGGGAATTCACCCCTCCACTTT
>once|TRBD2|TRBV2|TRBJ2-3
CAAAASSGGTDTQYF
TGTGCCGCGGCGGCCTCTAGCGGGGGCACAGATACGCAGTATTTT
>-|-|TRBV27|TRBJ1-3
CASSYSTGTGNTIYF
TGTGCCAGCAGTTACTCGACAGGAACTGGAAACACCATATATTTT
>-|-|TRBV5-1|TRBJ1-1
CASSRARVSGTEAFF
TGCGCCAGCAGCCGCGCCAGGGTGAGTGGCACTGAAGCTTTCTTT
>once|TRBD2|TRBV6-2/TRBV6-3|TRBJ2-1
CASSLGLAEVNEQFF
TGTGCCAGCAGTCTGGGACTAGCGGAGGTCAATGAGCAGTTCTTC
>-|TRBD1|TRBV6-5|TRBJ1-2
CASSQDRESGYTF
TGTGCCAGCAGCCAAGACAGGGAAAGTGGCTACACCTTC
>-|-|TRBV28|TRBJ1-5
CASSLTLRSQPQHF
TGTGCCAGCAGTTTGACTCTCCGGAGTCAGCCCCAGCATTTT
>-|TRBD1|TRBV7-2|TRBJ1-6
CASSPRQGGTLHF
TGTGCCAGCAGCCCTAGACAGGGTGGGACCCTCCACTTT
>-|TRBD1|TRBV7-2|TRBJ1-6
CASSVGQGSTPLHF
TGTGCCAGCAGCGTAGGACAGGGATCGACACCCCTCCACTTT
>-|-|TRBV6-5|TRBJ2-2
CASSYYARANTGELFF
TGTGCCAGCAGTTACTACGCGCGCGCGAACACCGGGGAGCTGTTTTTT
>few|TRBD1|TRBV6-5|TRBJ1-2
CASRRGQGYGYTF
TGTGCCAGCAGACGGGGACAGGGCTATGGCTACACCTTC
>-|TRBD2|TRBV19|TRBJ2-2
CASSMLAGTRTGELFF
TGTGCCAGTAGTATGCTAGCGGGGACCCGCACCGGGGAGCTGTTTTTT
>-|-|TRBV12-3/TRBV12-4|TRBJ1-1
CASSRLKNTEAFF
TGTGCCAGCAGCCGACTCAAGAACACTGAAGCTTTCTTT
>-|TRBD1|TRBV4-2|TRBJ1-1
CASSQPDRGTIAAFF
TGTGCCAGCAGCCAACCAGACAGGGGTACCATAGCGGCTTTCTTT
>-|-|TRBV7-2|TRBJ2-5
CASSDFTTAAETQYF
TGTGCCAGCAGCGACTTTACAACGGCGGCGGAGACCCAGTACTTC
>-|-|TRBV21-1|TRBJ1-2
CASSLRDRIQTLANYGYTF
TGTGCCAGCAGCTTGCGGGACAGGATTCAAACTTTAGCTAACTATGGCTACACCTTC
>-|-|TRBV7-9|TRBJ1-2
CATRGGATHGYTF
TGTGCCACCCGGGGAGGGGCCACGCATGGCTACACCTTC
>-|TRBD1|TRBV3-1/TRBV3-2|TRBJ2-1
CASRQDRDMLNEQFF
TGTGCCAGCAGACAAGACAGGGATATGCTCAATGAGCAGTTCTTC
>-|-|TRBV6-5|TRBJ1-3
CASSDNPDHGNTIYF
TGTGCCAGCAGCGACAACCCAGACCATGGAAACACCATATATTTT
>-|TRBD2|TRBV7-2|TRBJ2-2
CASSPPGLAGPNTGELFF
TGTGCCAGCAGCCCACCGGGACTAGCGGGCCCGAACACCGGGGAGCTGTTTTTT
>-|-|TRBV15|TRBJ1-5
CATSRDRTGEPQHF
TGTGCCACCAGCAGAGACCGGACCGGGGAACCCCAGCATTTT
>-|-|TRBV4-1|TRBJ1-2
CASSQVGTLTLLF
TGCGCCAGCAGCCAGGTCGGGACATTAACTCTTCTCTTC
>-|TRBD1|TRBV19|TRBJ1-3
CASSIAGQASSLAGNTIYF
TGTGCCAGTAGTATAGCCGGACAGGCCTCTTCTCTCGCTGGAAACACCATATATTTT
>-|-|TRBV6-5|TRBJ1-4
CASSYGSAAREKLFF
TGTGCCAGCAGTTACGGTTCGGCCGCCAGGGAAAAACTGTTTTTT
>-|-|TRBV12-2|TRBJ2-7
CASRLRICGESYEQYF
TGTGCAAGTCGCTTAAGGATTTGCGGGGAATCCTACGAGCAGTACTTC
>-|-|TRBV28|TRBJ1-1
CASSAGEGQAFF
TGTGCCAGCAGCGCCGGGGAGGGTCAAGCTTTCTTT
>-|-|TRBV6-5|TRBJ1-2
CASSYGDFYGYTF
TGTGCCAGCAGTTACGGCGACTTCTATGGCTACACCTTC
>few|TRBD1|TRBV29-1|TRBJ1-1
CSAMGQGAAFF
TGCAGCGCCATGGGACAGGGGGCAGCTTTCTTT
>-|-|TRBV5-1|TRBJ2-7
CASSLGMGLNEQYF
TGCGCCAGCAGCTTGGGTATGGGGCTGAACGAGCAGTACTTC
>-|-|TRBV5-1|TRBJ2-4
CASSLTKAKNIQYF
TGCGCCAGCAGCTTGACAAAGGCCAAAAACATTCAGTACTTC
>-|-|TRBV2|TRBJ1-1
CASSAFGVTEAFF
TGTGCCAGCAGTGCTTTCGGGGTGACTGAAGCTTTCTTT
>-|TRBD2|TRBV11-3|TRBJ2-7
CASSSFTGGIGEQYF
TGTGCCAGCAGCTCTTTTACGGGAGGGATCGGCGAGCAGTACTTC
>few|TRBD1|TRBV12-5|TRBJ1-5
CASGRGQGADQPQHF
TGTGCTAGTGGTCGGGGACAGGGGGCAGATCAGCCCCAGCATTTT
>-|TRBD2|TRBV5-1|TRBJ2-1
CASSLARTSGGSYNEQFF
TGCGCCAGCAGCTTGGCCCGGACTAGCGGGGGATCCTACAATGAGCAGTTCTTC
>-|-|TRBV19|TRBJ2-7
CASSIAGEQYF
TGTGCCAGTAGTATTGCGGGCGAGCAGTACTTC
>-|-|TRBV29-1|TRBJ2-1
CSVEGGGFGHDNEQFF
TGCAGCGTTGAAGGGGGCGGTTTTGGGCACGACAATGAGCAGTTCTTC
>-|TRBD1|TRBV30|TRBJ1-4
CAWSTGTANEKLFF
TGTGCCTGGAGCACCGGGACAGCTAATGAAAAACTGTTTTTT
>few|-|TRBV5-4|TRBJ1-1
CASSFGGTEAFF
TGTGCCAGCAGCTTCGGGGGAACTGAAGCTTTCTTT
>once|-|TRBV14|TRBJ1-6
CASSQDLRSNSPLHF
TGTGCCAGCAGCCAAGATCTGCGGAGTAATTCACCCCTCCACTTT
>-|-|TRBV9|TRBJ1-1
CASSDKQANTEAFF
TGTGCCAGCAGCGACAAACAGGCGAACACTGAAGCTTTCTTT
>-|-|TRBV29-1|TRBJ1-1
CSVARTVMNTEAFF
TGCAGCGTTGCTAGGACAGTCATGAACACTGAAGCTTTCTTT
>-|-|TRBV12-3/TRBV12-4|TRBJ2-1
CASSPPGYNEQFF
TGTGCCAGCAGCCCCCCGGGGTACAATGAGCAGTTCTTC
>-|-|TRBV29-1|TRBJ1-2
CSVEGALYNYGYTF
TGCAGCGTTGAAGGGGCCCTTTATAACTATGGCTACACCTTC
>-|-|TRBV2|TRBJ2-3
CASSITLEDTQYF
TGTGCCAGCAGCATAACCCTGGAGGATACGCAGTATTTT
>once|-|TRBV12-3/TRBV12-4|TRBJ2-7
CASSHSTGYEQYF
TGTGCCAGCAGCCACTCGACGGGGTACGAGCAGTACTTC
>-|-|TRBV19|TRBJ1-2
CASSISDRNYGYTF
TGTGCCAGTAGTATAAGTGACAGAAACTATGGCTACACCTTC
>-|-|TRBV9|TRBJ2-2
CASSVALLDTGELFF
TGTGCCAGCAGCGTAGCGCTACTGGACACCGGGGAGCTGTTTTTT
>-|TRBD1|TRBV7-3|TRBJ2-7
CASSSIRDRGRSYEQYF
TGTGCCAGCAGCTCGATCCGGGACAGGGGGCGCAGCTACGAGCAGTACTTC
>-|-|TRBV9|TRBJ1-1
CASSVSNRNTEAFF
TGTGCCAGCAGCGTTTCGAACAGGAACACTGAAGCTTTCTTT